Sequencing of this T cell receptor (beta chain) was carried out in a study of control samples from healthy donors and cancer patients. From germline, CDR1 is ENHRY and CDR2 SYGVKD. CDR3 length: 16 residues. Trimming at V came to 3 bases and at J to 5 bases, leaving 8 bases not matched to a gene. Clones were sequenced by immunoSEQ multiplex PCR, and TCRdb holds only the in-frame ones, with some missing. The sample includes some 99,000 clones, less than 95% of them seen just once. The chain uses TRBV10-3 and TRBJ2-2, with 8 bases matching TRBD1. The origin of this receptor is a human donor in good health. The donor label of this sample is uncertain. The source material was blood. This CDR3 reads CAISDTGGMATGELFF. In DNA form, the CDR3 reads TGTGCCATCAGTGACACAGGGGGAATGGCTACCGGGGAGCTGTTTTTT.